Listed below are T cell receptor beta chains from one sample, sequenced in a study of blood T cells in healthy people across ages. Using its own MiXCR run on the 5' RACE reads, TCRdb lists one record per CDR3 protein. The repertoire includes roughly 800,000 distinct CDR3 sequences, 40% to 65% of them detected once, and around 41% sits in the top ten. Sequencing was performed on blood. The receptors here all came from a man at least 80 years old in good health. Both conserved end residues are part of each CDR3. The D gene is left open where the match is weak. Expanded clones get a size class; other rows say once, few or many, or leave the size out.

CDR3 DNA: TGTGCCAGCAGCTTGGAAGCCGTTAACTATGGCTACACCTTC; CDR3 protein: CASSLEAVNYGYTF; J gene: TRBJ1-2; V gene: TRBV5-4; clone size: NA; D gene: NA
CDR3 DNA: TGTGCCAGCTCACCACTGGACACAGATACGCAGTATTTT; CDR3 protein: CASSPLDTDTQYF; J gene: TRBJ2-3; V gene: TRBV18; clone size: NA; D gene: NA
CDR3 DNA: TGTGCCAGCAGTTACAGTTACGACGGACCCTACGAGCAGTACTTC; CDR3 protein: CASSYSYDGPYEQYF; J gene: TRBJ2-7; V gene: TRBV6-5; clone size: NA; D gene: NA
CDR3 DNA: TGCAGCGTCGAGCCCCGACTAGTTAGTGAGCAGTTCTTC; CDR3 protein: CSVEPRLVSEQFF; J gene: TRBJ2-1; V gene: TRBV29-1; clone size: NA; D gene: NA
CDR3 DNA: TGTGCCAGCAGCGTAGTCCCCGGCTGGGAGGGTACCTCGCCTGAGCAGTTCTTC; CDR3 protein: CASSVVPGWEGTSPEQFF; J gene: TRBJ2-1; V gene: TRBV9; clone size: NA; D gene: TRBD2
CDR3 DNA: TGCAGTGCTAGAGATACGAGAGGGGGCACCGGCTATGGCTACACCTTC; CDR3 protein: CSARDTRGGTGYGYTF; J gene: TRBJ1-2; V gene: TRBV20-1; clone size: NA; D gene: TRBD1
CDR3 DNA: TGTGCCAGCAGCCAAGCGGGGCGCAAACCTGGGGCCAACGTCCTGACTTTC; CDR3 protein: CASSQAGRKPGANVLTF; J gene: TRBJ2-6; V gene: TRBV3-1; clone size: NA; D gene: NA
CDR3 DNA: TGTGCCAGCAGCTTAGGGGGTGGAGGGCTAGCGGGTGAGCAGTTCTTC; CDR3 protein: CASSLGGGGLAGEQFF; J gene: TRBJ2-1; V gene: TRBV7-3; clone size: few; D gene: TRBD2
CDR3 DNA: TGCGCCAGCAGCCAAGTGACTAGCGGGACAGATACGCAGTATTTT; CDR3 protein: CASSQVTSGTDTQYF; J gene: TRBJ2-3; V gene: TRBV4-3; clone size: NA; D gene: TRBD2
CDR3 DNA: TGCAGTGCTAGAGATCATGCCAGCGGGAGGCGGCAGACCCAGTACTTC; CDR3 protein: CSARDHASGRRQTQYF; J gene: TRBJ2-5; V gene: TRBV20-1; clone size: NA; D gene: TRBD2
CDR3 DNA: TGTGCCAGTCGACTAGCGGGAGGGCCGGGGGAGCAGTACTTC; CDR3 protein: CASRLAGGPGEQYF; J gene: TRBJ2-4; V gene: TRBV27; clone size: NA; D gene: TRBD2
CDR3 DNA: TGCAGTGCATCCTACAGGGGAGGCGCAGATACGCAGTATTTT; CDR3 protein: CSASYRGGADTQYF; J gene: TRBJ2-3; V gene: TRBV20-1; clone size: many; D gene: NA
CDR3 DNA: TGTGCCGTCAGCCCGACCAGCTCCTACGAGCAGTACTTC; CDR3 protein: CAVSPTSSYEQYF; J gene: TRBJ2-7; V gene: TRBV28; clone size: NA; D gene: NA
CDR3 DNA: TGTGCCAGCAGTTTTGGGAGGACGACGCAAGAGACCCAGTACTTC; CDR3 protein: CASSFGRTTQETQYF; J gene: TRBJ2-5; V gene: TRBV12-3/TRBV12-4; clone size: NA; D gene: NA
CDR3 DNA: TGTGCCAGCAGTGAGCTTGGAGAGACCCAGTACTTC; CDR3 protein: CASSELGETQYF; J gene: TRBJ2-5; V gene: TRBV25-1; clone size: few; D gene: NA
CDR3 DNA: TGCAGTGCTTCTCCTGCGGGGAGAGAAACTGAAGCTTTCTTT; CDR3 protein: CSASPAGRETEAFF; J gene: TRBJ1-1; V gene: TRBV20-1; clone size: once; D gene: NA
CDR3 DNA: TGTGCCAGCAGCCAAGTCGGGGGAGGCGGGCGGGGTAATGAGCAGTTCTTC; CDR3 protein: CASSQVGGGGRGNEQFF; J gene: TRBJ2-1; V gene: TRBV4-2; clone size: NA; D gene: NA
CDR3 DNA: TGTGCCACCGGGACTAGTCGTAACACCGGGGAGCTGTTTTTT; CDR3 protein: CATGTSRNTGELFF; J gene: TRBJ2-2; V gene: TRBV24-1; clone size: NA; D gene: TRBD2
CDR3 DNA: TGTGCCAGCAGTCAACCAAGATCCGACAGGCTGCACAGATACGCGTATTTT; CDR3 protein: CASSQPRSDRLHRYAYF; J gene: TRBJ2-3; V gene: TRBV11-2; clone size: few; D gene: NA
CDR3 DNA: TGTGCCAGCAGCGTAGGGGCAGGGGGGAGCGACGAGCAGTACTTC; CDR3 protein: CASSVGAGGSDEQYF; J gene: TRBJ2-7; V gene: TRBV9; clone size: NA; D gene: NA
CDR3 DNA: TGCGCCAGCAGCGCGGGACAAGCGCGTCGCACAGATACGCAGTATTTT; CDR3 protein: CASSAGQARRTDTQYF; J gene: TRBJ2-3; V gene: TRBV5-1; clone size: NA; D gene: NA
CDR3 DNA: TGCGCCAGCAGCCCGACAGGGGGCGTCTACAATGAGCAGTTCTTC; CDR3 protein: CASSPTGGVYNEQFF; J gene: TRBJ2-1; V gene: TRBV5-1; clone size: NA; D gene: TRBD1
CDR3 DNA: TGTGCCGGCAGTTTATACTCGACAAATACGCAGTATTTT; CDR3 protein: CAGSLYSTNTQYF; J gene: TRBJ2-3; V gene: TRBV27; clone size: NA; D gene: NA
CDR3 DNA: TGTGCCAGCAGCCAGGGACTAGGGGGGGAGACCCAGTACTTC; CDR3 protein: CASSQGLGGETQYF; J gene: TRBJ2-5; V gene: TRBV3-1; clone size: few; D gene: TRBD2
CDR3 DNA: TGCAGCGTTGAAGATCGTGCGTCAGGGGTAGGCTATGGCTACACCTTC; CDR3 protein: CSVEDRASGVGYGYTF; J gene: TRBJ1-2; V gene: TRBV29-1; clone size: NA; D gene: NA
CDR3 DNA: TGTGCCAGCAGCTTACTATTTAACAGGGGCGCCTATCGTAACTATGGCTACACCTTC; CDR3 protein: CASSLLFNRGAYRNYGYTF; J gene: TRBJ1-2; V gene: TRBV7-2; clone size: few; D gene: TRBD1
CDR3 DNA: TGTGCCAGCAGCCCTACAGGGGGAGGAGATGAAAAACTGTTTTTT; CDR3 protein: CASSPTGGGDEKLFF; J gene: TRBJ1-4; V gene: TRBV7-6; clone size: NA; D gene: TRBD1